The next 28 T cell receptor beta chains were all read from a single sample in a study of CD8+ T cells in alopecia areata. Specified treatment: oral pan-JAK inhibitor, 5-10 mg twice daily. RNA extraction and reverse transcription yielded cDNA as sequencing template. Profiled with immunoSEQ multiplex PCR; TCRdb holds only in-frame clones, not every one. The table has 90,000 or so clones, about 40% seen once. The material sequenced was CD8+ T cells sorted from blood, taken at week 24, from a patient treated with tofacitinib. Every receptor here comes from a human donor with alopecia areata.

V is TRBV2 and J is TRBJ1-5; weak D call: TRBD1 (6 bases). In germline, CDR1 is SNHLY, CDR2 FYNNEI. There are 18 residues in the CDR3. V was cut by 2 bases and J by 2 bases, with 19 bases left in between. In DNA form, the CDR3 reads TGTGCCAGCAGTGAAAGTCCCCAAAAACAGGGTCGCAATCAGCCCCAGCATTTT. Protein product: CASSESPQKQGRNQPQHF.

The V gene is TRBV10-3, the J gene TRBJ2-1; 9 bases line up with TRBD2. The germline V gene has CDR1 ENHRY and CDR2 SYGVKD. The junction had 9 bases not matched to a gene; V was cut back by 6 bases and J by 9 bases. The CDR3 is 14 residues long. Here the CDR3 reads CAISERPSGIEQFF. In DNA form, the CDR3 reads TGTGCCATCAGCGAACGCCCTAGCGGGATTGAGCAGTTCTTC.

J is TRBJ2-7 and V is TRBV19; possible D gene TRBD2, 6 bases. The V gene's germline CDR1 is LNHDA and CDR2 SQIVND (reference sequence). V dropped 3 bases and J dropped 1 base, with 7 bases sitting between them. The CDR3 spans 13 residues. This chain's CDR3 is CASSMAGSYEQYF. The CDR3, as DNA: TGTGCCAGTAGTATGGCGGGGTCCTACGAGCAGTACTTC.

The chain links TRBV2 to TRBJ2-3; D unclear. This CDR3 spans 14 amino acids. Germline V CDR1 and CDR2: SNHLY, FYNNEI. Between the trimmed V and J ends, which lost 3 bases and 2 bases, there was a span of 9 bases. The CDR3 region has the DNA TGTGCCAGCAGTGATACACGTAACACAGATACGCAGTATTTT. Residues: CASSDTRNTDTQYF.

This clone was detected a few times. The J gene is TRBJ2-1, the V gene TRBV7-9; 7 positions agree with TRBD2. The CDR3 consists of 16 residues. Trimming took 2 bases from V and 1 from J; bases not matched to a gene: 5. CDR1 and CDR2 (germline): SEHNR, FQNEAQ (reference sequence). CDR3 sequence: CASSLLTSKSYNEQFF. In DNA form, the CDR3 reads TGTGCCAGCAGCTTATTGACTAGCAAGTCCTACAATGAGCAGTTCTTC.

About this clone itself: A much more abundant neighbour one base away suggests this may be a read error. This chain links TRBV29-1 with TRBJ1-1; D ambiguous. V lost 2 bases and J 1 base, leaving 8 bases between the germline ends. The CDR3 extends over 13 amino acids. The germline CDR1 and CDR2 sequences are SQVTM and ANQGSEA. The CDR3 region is CSVERLPNTEAFF. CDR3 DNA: TGCAGCGTTGAAAGGCTACCGAACACTGAAGCTTTCTTT. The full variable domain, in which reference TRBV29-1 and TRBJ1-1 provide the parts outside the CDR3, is SAVISQKPSRDICQRGTSLTIQCQVDSQVTMMFWYRQQPGQSLTLIATANQGSEATYESGFVIDKFPISRPNLTFSTLTVSNMSPEDSSIYLCSVERLPNTEAFFGQGTRLTVV.

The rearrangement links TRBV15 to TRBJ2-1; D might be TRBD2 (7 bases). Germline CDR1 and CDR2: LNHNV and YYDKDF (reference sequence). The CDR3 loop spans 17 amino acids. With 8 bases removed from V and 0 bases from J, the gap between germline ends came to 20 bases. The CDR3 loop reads CATRTGQQRDSYNEQFF. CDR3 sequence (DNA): TGTGCCACCCGTACAGGACAGCAGCGGGACTCCTACAATGAGCAGTTCTTC.

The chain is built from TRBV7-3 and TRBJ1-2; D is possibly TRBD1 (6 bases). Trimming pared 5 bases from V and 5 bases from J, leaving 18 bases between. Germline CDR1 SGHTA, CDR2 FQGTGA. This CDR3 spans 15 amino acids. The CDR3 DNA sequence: TGTGCCAGCAGCGTCAAAACGGACAGACTTTATGGCTACACCTTC. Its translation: CASSVKTDRLYGYTF. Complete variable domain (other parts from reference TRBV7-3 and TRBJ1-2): GAGVSQTPSNKVTEKGKYVELRCDPISGHTALYWYRQSLGQGPEFLIYFQGTGAADDSGLPNDRFFAVRPEGSVSTLKIQRTERGDSAVYLCASSVKTDRLYGYTFGSGTRLTVV.

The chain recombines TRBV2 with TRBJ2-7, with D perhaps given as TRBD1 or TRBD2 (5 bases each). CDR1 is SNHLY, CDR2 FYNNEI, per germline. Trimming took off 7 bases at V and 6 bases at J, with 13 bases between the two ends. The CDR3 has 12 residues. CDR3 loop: CASTGLGREQYF. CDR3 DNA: TGTGCCAGCACGGGGCTGGGTCGCGAGCAGTACTTC.

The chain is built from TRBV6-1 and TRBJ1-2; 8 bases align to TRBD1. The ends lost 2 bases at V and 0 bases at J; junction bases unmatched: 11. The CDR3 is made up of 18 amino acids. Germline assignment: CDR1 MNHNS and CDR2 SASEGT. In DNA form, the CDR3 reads TGTGCCAGCAGTGAACTCTCGGGGACAGGCCATCCTAACTATGGCTACACCTTC. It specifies CASSELSGTGHPNYGYTF.

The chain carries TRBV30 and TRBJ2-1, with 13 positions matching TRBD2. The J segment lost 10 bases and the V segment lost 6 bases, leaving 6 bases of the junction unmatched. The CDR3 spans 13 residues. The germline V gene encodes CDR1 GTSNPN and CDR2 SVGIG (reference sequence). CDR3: CACGLAGVEEQFF. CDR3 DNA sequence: TGTGCCTGCGGACTAGCGGGAGTAGAGGAGCAGTTCTTC.

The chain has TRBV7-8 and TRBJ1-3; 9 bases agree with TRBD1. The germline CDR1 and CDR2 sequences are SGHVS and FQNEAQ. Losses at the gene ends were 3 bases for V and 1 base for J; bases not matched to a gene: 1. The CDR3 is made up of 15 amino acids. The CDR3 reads CASSFGTGSGNTIYF. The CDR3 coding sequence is TGTGCCAGCAGCTTCGGGACAGGGTCTGGAAACACCATATATTTT.

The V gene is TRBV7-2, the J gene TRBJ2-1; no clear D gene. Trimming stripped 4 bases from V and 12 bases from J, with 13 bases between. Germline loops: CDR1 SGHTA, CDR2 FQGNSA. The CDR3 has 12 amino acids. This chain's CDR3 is CASSSPPGGQFF. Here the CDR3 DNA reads TGTGCCAGCAGCTCCCCTCCCGGCGGGCAGTTCTTC.

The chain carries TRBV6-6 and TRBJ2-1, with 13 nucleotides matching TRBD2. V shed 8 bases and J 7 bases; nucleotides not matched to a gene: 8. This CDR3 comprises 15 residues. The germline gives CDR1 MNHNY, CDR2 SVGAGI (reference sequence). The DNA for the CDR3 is TGTGCCAGCTCCGGACTAGCGGGAGCAGGGAATGAGCAGTTCTTC. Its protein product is CASSGLAGAGNEQFF.

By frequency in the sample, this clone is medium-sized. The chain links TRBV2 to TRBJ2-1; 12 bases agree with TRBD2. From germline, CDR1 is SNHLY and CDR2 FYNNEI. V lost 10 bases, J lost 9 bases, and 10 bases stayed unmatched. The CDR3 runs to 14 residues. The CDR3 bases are TGTGCCACCCCCTCCCCGACTAGCGGGAGTGAGCAGTTCTTC. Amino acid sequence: CATPSPTSGSEQFF.

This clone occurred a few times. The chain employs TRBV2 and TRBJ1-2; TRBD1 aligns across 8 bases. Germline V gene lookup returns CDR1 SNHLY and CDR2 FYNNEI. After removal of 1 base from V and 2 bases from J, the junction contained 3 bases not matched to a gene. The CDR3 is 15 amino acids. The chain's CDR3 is CASSEGTGLNYGYTF. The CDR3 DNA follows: TGTGCCAGCAGTGAAGGGACAGGGTTGAACTATGGCTACACCTTC. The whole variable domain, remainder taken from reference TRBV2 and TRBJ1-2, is EPEVTQTPSHQVTQMGQEVILRCVPISNHLYFYWYRQILGQKVEFLVSFYNNEISEKSEIFDDQFSVERPDGSNFTLKIRSTKLEDSAMYFCASSEGTGLNYGYTFGSGTRLTVV.

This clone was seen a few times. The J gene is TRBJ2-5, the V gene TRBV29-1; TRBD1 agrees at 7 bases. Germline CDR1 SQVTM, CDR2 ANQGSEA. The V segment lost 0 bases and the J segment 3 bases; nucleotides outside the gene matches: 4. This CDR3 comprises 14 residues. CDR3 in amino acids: CSVEETTGKETQYF. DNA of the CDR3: TGCAGCGTTGAAGAAACGACAGGGAAAGAGACCCAGTACTTC.

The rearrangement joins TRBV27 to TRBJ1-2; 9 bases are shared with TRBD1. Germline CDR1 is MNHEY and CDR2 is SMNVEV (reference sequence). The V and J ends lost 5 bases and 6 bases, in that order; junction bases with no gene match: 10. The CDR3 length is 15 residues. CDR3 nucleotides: TGTGCCAGCAGTACCCGGGGACAGGGTACCCATGGCTACACCTTC. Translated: CASSTRGQGTHGYTF.

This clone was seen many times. CDR3 DNA sequence: TGTGCCAGTAACGAGGGTATAAGCGGCTACACCTTC. Translating it yields CASNEGISGYTF. This chain connects TRBV19 to TRBJ1-2; unclear D gene. V lost 7 bases and J lost 8, with 14 bases in between. Per germline, CDR1 LNHDA and CDR2 SQIVND (reference sequence). The CDR3 is 12 residues long.

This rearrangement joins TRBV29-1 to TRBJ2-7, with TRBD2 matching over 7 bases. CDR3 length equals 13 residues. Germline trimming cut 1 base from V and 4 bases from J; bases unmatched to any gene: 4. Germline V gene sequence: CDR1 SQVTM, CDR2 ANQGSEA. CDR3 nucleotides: TGCAGCGTTGAAGGAGGGGAGGGTTACGAGCAGTACTTC. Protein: CSVEGGEGYEQYF.

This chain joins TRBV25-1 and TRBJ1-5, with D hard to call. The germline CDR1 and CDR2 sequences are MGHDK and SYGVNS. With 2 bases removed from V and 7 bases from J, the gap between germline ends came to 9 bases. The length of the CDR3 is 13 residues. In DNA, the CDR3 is TGTGCCAGCAGTGAAAAAAAAGGCCAGCCCCAGCATTTT. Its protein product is CASSEKKGQPQHF.

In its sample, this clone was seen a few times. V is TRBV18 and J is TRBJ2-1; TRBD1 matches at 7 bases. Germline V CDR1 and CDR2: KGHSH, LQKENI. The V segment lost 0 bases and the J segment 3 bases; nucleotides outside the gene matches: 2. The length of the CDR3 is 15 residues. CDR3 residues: CASSPPGQNYNEQFF. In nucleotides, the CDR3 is TGTGCCAGCTCACCACCGGGACAGAACTACAATGAGCAGTTCTTC.

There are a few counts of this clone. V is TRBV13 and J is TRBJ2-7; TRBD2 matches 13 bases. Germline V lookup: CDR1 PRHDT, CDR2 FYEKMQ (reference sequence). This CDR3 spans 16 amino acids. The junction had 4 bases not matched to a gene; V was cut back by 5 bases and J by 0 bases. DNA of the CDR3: TGTGCCAGCAGCCTGGGGACTAGCGGGGCCTCCTACGAGCAGTACTTC. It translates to CASSLGTSGASYEQYF.

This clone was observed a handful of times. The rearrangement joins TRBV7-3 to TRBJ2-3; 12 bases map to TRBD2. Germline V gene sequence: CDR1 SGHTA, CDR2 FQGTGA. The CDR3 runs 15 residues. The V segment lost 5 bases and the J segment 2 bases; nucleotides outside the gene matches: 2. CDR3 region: CASSLAGGYTDTQYF. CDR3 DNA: TGTGCCAGCAGCCTAGCGGGAGGGTACACAGATACGCAGTATTTT.

CDR3: CAFGTSGNEQFF. Here the CDR3 DNA reads TGTGCCTTTGGGACTAGCGGTAATGAGCAGTTCTTC. The genes are TRBV30 and TRBJ2-1, with 11 bases fitting TRBD2. J gave up 7 bases and V 7 bases, and 3 bases lay outside the gene matches. CDR3 length: 12 residues. Germline CDR1 GTSNPN, CDR2 SVGIG (reference sequence).

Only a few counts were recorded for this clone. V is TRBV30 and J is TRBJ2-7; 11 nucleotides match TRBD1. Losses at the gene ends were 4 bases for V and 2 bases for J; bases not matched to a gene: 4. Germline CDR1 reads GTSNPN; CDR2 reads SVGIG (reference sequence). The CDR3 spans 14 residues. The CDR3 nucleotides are TGTGCCTGGACCCCGGGACAGGGGGCCTACGAGCAGTACTTC. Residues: CAWTPGQGAYEQYF.

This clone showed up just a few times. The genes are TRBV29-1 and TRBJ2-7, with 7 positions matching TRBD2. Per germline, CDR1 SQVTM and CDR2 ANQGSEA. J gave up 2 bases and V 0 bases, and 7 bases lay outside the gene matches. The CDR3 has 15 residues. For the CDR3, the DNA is TGCAGCGTTGAAGAGGTAGGACTAGGCACCTACGAGCAGTACTTC. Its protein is CSVEEVGLGTYEQYF.

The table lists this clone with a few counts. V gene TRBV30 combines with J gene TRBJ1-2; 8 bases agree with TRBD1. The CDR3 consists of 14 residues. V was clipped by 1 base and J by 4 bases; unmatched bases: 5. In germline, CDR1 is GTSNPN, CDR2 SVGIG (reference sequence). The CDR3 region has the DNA TGTGCCTGGAGTGCCCTCGGACAGGGCTATGGCTACACCTTC. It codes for CAWSALGQGYGYTF.